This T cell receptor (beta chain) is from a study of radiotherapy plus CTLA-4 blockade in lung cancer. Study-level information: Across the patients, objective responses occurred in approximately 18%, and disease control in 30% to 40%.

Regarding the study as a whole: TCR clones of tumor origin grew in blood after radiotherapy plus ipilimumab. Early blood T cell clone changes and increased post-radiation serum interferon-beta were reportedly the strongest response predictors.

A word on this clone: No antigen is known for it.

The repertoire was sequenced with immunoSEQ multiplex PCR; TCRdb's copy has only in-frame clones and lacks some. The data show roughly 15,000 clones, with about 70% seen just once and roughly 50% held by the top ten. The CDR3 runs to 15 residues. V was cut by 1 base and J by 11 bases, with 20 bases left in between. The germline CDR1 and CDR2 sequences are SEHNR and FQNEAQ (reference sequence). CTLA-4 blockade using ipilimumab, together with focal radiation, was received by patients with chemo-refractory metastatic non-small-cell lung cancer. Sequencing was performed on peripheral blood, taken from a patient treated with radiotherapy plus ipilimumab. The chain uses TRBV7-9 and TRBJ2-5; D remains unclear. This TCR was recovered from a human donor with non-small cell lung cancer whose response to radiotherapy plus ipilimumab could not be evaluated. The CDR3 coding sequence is TGTGCCAGCAGCTTAGATCCCGCAGGCTCAGGTGAGCAGTACTTC. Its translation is CASSLDPAGSGEQYF.